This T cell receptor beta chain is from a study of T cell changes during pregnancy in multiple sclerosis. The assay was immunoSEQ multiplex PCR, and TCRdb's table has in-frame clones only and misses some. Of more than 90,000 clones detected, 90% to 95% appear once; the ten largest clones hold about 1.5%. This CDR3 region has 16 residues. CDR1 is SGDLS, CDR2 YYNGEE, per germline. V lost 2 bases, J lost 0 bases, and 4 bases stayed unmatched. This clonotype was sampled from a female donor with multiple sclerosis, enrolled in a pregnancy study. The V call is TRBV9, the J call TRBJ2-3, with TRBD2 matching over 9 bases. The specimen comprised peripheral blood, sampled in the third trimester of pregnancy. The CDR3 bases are TGTGCCAGCAGCGTGCGGGAGGGTAGGAGCACAGATACGCAGTATTTT. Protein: CASSVREGRSTDTQYF.